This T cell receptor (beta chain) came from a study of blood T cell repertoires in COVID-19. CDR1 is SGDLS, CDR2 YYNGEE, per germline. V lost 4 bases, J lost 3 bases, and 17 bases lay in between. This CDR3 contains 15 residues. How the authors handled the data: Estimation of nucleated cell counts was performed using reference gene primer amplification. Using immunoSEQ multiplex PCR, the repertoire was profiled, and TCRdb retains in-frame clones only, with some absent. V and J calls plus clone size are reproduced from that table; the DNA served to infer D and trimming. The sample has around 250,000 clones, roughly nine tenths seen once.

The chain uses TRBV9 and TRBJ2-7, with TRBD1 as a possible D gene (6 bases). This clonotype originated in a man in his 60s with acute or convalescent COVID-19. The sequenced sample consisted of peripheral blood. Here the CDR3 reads CASSSPSEGGYEQYF. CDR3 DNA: TGTGCCAGCAGCTCCCCGAGCGAAGGGGGCTACGAGCAGTACTTC.